This T cell receptor (beta chain) was found in a study of CD4+ T cells in melanoma. Comment on this clone: The antigen is unknown.

Study-level findings and limits: In melanoma, neoantigen-specific CD4+ T cells reportedly differed in differentiation state. CD8+ T cell, macrophage and B cell function reportedly correlated with neoantigen-specific CD4+ T cells.

The CDR3 has 15 amino acids. Between the trimmed V and J ends, which lost 4 bases and 6 bases, there was a span of 14 bases. Germline CDR1 SGDLS, CDR2 YYNGEE. Clones were sequenced by immunoSEQ multiplex PCR, and TCRdb holds only the in-frame ones, with some missing. The table includes tens of thousands of clones, roughly 87% detected once. The rearrangement links TRBV9 to TRBJ1-6; D may be TRBD1 (5 bases). This sequence was found in a human donor with melanoma. Sample: cells from a culture (not recorded whether cultured in vitro). CDR3 sequence: CASSSRQTPNSPLHF. The DNA of the CDR3 is TGTGCCAGCAGCTCCCGACAGACCCCTAATTCACCCCTCCACTTT.